This T cell receptor beta chain is from a study of T cell responses to AZD1222 COVID-19 vaccine. General study results and limits: Sampling captured repertoires only after the peak T cell response. Seropositive status at baseline applied to only five or six AZD1222 recipients. A rise in Spike-specific TCR breadth and depth followed two AZD1222 doses. Regions 160-218 and 743-854 dominated among vaccine-associated CD4 TCRs spanning spike.

For this clone: Its antigen is unknown.

Trimming shortened V by 5 bases and J by 2 bases, and 13 bases separated the two germline ends. Germline values: CDR1 LNHDA, CDR2 SQIVND (reference sequence). The CDR3 has 15 amino acids. The method was immunoSEQ multiplex PCR; TCRdb's version includes in-frame clones alone and lacks a portion of them. Of 180,000 or so clones in the sample, roughly 90% were seen once. The J gene is TRBJ2-4, the V gene TRBV19; possible D gene TRBD1, 6 bases. The receptor was derived from an adult who received the AZD1222 COVID-19 vaccine. The sample was peripheral blood, taken 28 days after the second AZD1222 dose. The DNA for the CDR3 is TGTGCCAGTAGTGACAGGTCCCCCTCCAAAAACATTCAGTACTTC. It encodes CASSDRSPSKNIQYF.